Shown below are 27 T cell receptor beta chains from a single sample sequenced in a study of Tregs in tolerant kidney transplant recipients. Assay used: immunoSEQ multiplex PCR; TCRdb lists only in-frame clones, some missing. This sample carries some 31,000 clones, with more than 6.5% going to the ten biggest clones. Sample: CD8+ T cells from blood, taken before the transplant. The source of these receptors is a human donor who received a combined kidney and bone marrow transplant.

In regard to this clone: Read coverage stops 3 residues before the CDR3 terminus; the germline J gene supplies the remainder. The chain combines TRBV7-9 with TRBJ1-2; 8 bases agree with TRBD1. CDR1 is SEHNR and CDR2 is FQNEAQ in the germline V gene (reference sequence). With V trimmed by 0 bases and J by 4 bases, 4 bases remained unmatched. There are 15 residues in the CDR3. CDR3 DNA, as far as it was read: TGTGCCAGCAGCTTAGCGTCAGGGGGCCCCTATGGC. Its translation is CASSLASGGPYG. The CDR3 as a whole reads CASSLASGGPYGYTF.

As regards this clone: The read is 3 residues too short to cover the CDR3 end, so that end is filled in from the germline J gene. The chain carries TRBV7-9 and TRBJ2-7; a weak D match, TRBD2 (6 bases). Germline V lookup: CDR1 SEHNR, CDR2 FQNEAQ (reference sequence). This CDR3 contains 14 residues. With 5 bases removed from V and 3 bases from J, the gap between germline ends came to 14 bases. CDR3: CASSPSMEGYEQYF. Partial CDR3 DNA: TGTGCCAGCAGCCCCTCGATGGAGGGCTACGAG. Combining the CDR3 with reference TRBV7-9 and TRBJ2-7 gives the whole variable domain DTGVSQNPRHKITKRGQNVTFRCDPISEHNRLYWYRQTLGQGPEFLTYFQNEAQLEKSRLLSDRFSAERPKGSFSTLEIQRTEQGDSAMYLCASSPSMEGYEQYFGPGTRLTVT.

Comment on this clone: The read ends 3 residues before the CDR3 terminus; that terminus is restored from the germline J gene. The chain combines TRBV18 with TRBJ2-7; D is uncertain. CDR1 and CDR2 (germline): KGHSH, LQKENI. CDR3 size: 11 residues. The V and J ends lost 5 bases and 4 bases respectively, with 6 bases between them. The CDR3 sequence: CASSDMYEQYF. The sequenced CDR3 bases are TGTGCCAGCTCAGACATGTACGAG.

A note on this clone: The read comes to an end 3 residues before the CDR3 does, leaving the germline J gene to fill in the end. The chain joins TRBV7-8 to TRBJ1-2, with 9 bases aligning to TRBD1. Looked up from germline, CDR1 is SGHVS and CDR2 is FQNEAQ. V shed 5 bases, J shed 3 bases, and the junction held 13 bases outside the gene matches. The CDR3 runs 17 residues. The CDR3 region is CASSPQTGGVDYYGYTF. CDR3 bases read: TGTGCCAGCAGCCCGCAAACAGGGGGCGTCGACTACTATGGC.

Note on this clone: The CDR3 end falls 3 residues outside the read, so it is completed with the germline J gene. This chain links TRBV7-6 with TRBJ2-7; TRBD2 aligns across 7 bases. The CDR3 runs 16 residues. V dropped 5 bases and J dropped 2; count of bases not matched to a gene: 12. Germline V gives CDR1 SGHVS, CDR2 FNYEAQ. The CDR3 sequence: CASSRGGGTNPYEQYF. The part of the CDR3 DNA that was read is TGTGCCAGCAGCCGCGGTGGTGGGACTAACCCCTACGAG.

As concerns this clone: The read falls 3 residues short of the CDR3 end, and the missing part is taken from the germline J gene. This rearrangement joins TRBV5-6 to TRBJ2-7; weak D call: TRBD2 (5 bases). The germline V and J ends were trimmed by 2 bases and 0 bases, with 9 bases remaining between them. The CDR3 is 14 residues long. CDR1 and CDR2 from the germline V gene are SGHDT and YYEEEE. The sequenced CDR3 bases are TGTGCCAGCAGCTTCGGGGTCGGCTCCTACGAG. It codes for CASSFGVGSYE. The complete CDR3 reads CASSFGVGSYEQYF.

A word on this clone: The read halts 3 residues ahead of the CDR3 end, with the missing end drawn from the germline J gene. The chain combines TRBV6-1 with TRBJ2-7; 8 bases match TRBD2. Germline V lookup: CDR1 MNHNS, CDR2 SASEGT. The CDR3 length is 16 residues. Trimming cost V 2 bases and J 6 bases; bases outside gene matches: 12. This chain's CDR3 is CASSEYESGSWSEQYF. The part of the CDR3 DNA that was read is TGTGCCAGCAGTGAATATGAGAGCGGGAGCTGGAGCGAG.

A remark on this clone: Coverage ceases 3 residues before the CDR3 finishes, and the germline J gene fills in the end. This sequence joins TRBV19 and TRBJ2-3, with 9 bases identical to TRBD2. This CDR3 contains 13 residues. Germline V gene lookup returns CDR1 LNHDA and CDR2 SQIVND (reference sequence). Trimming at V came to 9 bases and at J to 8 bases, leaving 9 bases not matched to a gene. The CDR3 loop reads CARGLAKRVTQYF. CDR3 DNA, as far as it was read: TGTGCCAGGGGACTAGCCAAGAGAGTTACG.

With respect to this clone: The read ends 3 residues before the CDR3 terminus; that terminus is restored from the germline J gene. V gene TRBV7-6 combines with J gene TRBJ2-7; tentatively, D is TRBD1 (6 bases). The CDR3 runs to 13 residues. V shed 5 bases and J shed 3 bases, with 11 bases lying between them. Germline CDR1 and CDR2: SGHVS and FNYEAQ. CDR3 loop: CASSLWTDYEQYF. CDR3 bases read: TGTGCCAGCAGCCTCTGGACAGACTACGAG.

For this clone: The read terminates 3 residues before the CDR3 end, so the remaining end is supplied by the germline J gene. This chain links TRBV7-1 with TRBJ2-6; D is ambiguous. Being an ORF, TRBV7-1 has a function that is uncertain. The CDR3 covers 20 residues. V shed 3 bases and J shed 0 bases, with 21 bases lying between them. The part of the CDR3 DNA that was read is TGTGCCAGCAGCTCCACCGGGTTCAGCGACTCAACCTCTGGGGCCAACGTC. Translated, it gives CASSSTGFSDSTSGANV. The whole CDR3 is CASSSTGFSDSTSGANVLTF.

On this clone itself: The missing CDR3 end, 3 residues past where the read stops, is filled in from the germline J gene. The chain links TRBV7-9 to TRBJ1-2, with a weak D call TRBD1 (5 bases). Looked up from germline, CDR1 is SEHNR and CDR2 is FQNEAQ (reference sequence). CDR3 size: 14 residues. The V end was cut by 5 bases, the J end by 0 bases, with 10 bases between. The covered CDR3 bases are TGTGCCAGCAGCCCGGACAACGCTAACTATGGC. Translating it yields CASSPDNANYG. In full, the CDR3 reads CASSPDNANYGYTF.

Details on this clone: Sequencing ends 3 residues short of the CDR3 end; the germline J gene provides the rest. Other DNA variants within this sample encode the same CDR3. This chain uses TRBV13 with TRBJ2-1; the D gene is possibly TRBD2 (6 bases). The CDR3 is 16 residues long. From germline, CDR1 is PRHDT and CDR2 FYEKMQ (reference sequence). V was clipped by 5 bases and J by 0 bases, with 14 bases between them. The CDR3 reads CASSPQGAGSYNEQFF. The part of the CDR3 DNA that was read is TGTGCCAGCAGCCCCCAGGGAGCGGGCTCCTACAATGAG.

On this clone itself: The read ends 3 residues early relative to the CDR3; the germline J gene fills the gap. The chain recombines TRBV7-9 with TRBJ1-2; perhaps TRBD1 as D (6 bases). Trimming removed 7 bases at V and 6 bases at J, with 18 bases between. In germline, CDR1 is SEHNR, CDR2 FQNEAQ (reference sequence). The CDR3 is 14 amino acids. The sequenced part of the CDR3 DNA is TGTGCCAGCACAGGGGAAAGCTGGAGGGATGGC. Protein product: CASTGESWRDG. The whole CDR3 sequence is CASTGESWRDGYTF.

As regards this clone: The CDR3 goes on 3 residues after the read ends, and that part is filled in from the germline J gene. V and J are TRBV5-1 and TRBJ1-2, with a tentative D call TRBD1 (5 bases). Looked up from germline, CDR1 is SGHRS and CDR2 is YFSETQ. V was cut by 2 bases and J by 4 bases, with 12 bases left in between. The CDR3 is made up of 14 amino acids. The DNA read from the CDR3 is TGCGCCAGCAGCTTAATTTCAGGGTCCTATGGC. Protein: CASSLISGSYG. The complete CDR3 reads CASSLISGSYGYTF.

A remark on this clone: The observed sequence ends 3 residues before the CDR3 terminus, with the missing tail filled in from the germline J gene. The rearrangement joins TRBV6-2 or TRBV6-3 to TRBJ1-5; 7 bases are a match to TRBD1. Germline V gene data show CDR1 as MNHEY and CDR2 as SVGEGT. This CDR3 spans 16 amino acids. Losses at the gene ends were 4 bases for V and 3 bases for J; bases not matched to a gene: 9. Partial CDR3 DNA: TGTGCCAGCAGTTCCATATCGGACAGGCACAATCAGCCC. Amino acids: CASSSISDRHNQP. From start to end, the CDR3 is CASSSISDRHNQPQHF.

CDR3: CASSPDGGLNTEAFF. CDR3 DNA, as far as it was read: TGTGCCAGCAGCCCAGACGGGGGACTGAACACTGAA. The chain has TRBV7-9 and TRBJ1-1; D perhaps matches TRBD1 (5 bases). The CDR3 goes on 3 residues after the read ends, and that part is filled in from the germline J gene. Germline CDR1 SEHNR, CDR2 FQNEAQ (reference sequence). The CDR3 extends over 15 amino acids. V lost 5 bases, J lost 0 bases, and 13 bases lay in between.

The CDR3 region is CAWDWELAGPGELFF. CDR3 DNA (partial): TGTGCCTGGGATTGGGAGCTAGCGGGACCCGGGGAG. This chain connects TRBV30 to TRBJ2-2, with TRBD2 identical over 9 bases. From the germline J gene comes the end of the CDR3, since the read stops 3 residues before it. The trim removed 5 bases at V and 6 bases at J, leaving 10 bases unmatched. The CDR3 runs 15 residues. Germline values: CDR1 GTSNPN, CDR2 SVGIG (reference sequence). The entire variable domain, with the rest obtained from reference TRBV30 and TRBJ2-2, is as follows: SQTIHQWPATLVQPVGSPLSLECTVEGTSNPNLYWYRQAAGRGLQLLFYSVGIGQISSEVPQNLSASRPQDRQFILSSKKLLLSDSGFYLCAWDWELAGPGELFFGEGSRLTVL.

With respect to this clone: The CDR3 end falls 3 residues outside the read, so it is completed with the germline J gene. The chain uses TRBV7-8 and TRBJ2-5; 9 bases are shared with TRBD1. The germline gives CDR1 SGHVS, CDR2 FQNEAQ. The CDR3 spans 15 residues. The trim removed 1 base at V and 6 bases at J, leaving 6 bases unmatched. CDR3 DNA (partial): TGTGCCAGCAGCTTAGTCCGACAGGGGGTCAAGACC. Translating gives CASSLVRQGVKT. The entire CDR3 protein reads CASSLVRQGVKTQYF. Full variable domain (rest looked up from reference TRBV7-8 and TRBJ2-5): GAGVSQSPRYKVAKRGQDVALRCDPISGHVSLFWYQQALGQGPEFLTYFQNEAQLDKSGLPSDRFFAERPEGSVSTLKIQRTQQEDSAVYLCASSLVRQGVKTQYFGPGTRLLVL.

CDR3: CASSAPQRQTNEKLFF. CDR3 DNA (partial): TGCGCCAGCAGTGCCCCCCAGCGCCAAACTAATGAAAAA. This chain links TRBV10-1 with TRBJ1-4; D is uncertain. The CDR3 end is not reached by the read, which stops 3 residues before it; the germline J gene fills it in. The CDR3 length is 16 residues. V gave up 4 bases and J gave up 1 base, with 13 bases separating them. The V gene's germline CDR1 is WNHNN and CDR2 SYGVQD (reference sequence).

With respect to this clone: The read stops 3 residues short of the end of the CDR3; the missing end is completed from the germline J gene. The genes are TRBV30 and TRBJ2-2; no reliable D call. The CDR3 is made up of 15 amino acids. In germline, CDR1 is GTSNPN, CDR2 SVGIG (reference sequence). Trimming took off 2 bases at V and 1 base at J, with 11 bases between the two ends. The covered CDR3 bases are TGTGCCTGGAGTACTTACCCACTGAACACCGGGGAG. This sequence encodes CAWSTYPLNTGE. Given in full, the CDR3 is CAWSTYPLNTGELFF. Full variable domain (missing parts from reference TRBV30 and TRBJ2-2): SQTIHQWPATLVQPVGSPLSLECTVEGTSNPNLYWYRQAAGRGLQLLFYSVGIGQISSEVPQNLSASRPQDRQFILSSKKLLLSDSGFYLCAWSTYPLNTGELFFGEGSRLTVL.

The DNA read from the CDR3 is TGTGCCAGCGGTCAGGGGTTTATCTATGGC. Encoded protein: CASGQGFIYG. The entire CDR3 sequence reads CASGQGFIYGYTF. This sequence joins TRBV6-2 or TRBV6-3 and TRBJ1-2; D perhaps matches TRBD1 (6 bases). The read terminates 3 residues before the CDR3 end, so the remaining end is supplied by the germline J gene. Between the trimmed V and J ends, which lost 8 bases and 4 bases, there was a span of 14 bases. The germline gives CDR1 MNHEY, CDR2 SVGEGT. The CDR3 is made up of 13 amino acids.

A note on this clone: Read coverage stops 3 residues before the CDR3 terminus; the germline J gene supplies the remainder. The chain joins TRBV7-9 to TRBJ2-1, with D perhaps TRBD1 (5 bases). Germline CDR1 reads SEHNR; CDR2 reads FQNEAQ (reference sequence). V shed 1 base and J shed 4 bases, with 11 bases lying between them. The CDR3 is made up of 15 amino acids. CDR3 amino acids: CASSLEVGVYNEQFF. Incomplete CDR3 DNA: TGTGCCAGCAGCTTAGAGGTAGGGGTTTACAATGAG.

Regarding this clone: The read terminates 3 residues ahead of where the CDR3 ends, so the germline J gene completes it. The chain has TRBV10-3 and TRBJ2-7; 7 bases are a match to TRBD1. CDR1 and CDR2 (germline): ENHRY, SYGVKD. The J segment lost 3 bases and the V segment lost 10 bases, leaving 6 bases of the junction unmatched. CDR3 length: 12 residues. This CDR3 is CATGTAIYEQYF. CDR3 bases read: TGTGCCACCGGGACAGCCATCTACGAG.

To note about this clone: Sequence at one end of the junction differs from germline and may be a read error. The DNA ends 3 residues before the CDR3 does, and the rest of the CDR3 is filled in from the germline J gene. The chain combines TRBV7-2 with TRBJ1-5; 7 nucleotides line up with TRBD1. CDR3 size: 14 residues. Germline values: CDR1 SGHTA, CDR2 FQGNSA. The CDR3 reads CASSLGGYNQPQHF. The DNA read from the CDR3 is TGTGCCAGCAGTTTAGGGGGCTATAATCAGCCC. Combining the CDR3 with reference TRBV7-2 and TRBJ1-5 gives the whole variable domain GAGVSQSPSNKVTEKGKDVELRCDPISGHTALYWYRQSLGQGLEFLIYFQGNSAPDKSGLPSDRFSAERTGGSVSTLTIQRTQQEDSAVYLCASSLGGYNQPQHFGDGTRLSIL.

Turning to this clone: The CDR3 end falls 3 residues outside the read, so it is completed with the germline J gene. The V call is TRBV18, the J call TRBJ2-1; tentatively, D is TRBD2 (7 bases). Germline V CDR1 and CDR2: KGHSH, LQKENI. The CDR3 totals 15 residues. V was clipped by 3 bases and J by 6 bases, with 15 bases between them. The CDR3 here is CASSPRARGLNEQFF. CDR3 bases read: TGTGCCAGCTCACCTCGCGCGCGGGGGCTCAATGAG.

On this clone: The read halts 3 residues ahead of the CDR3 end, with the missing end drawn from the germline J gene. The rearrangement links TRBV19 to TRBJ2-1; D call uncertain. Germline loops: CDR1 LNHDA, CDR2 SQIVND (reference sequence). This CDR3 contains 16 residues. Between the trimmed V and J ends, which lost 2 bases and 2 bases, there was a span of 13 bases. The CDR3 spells CASSIHLAEPYNEQFF. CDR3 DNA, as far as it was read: TGTGCCAGTAGTATACACCTGGCGGAACCCTACAATGAG.

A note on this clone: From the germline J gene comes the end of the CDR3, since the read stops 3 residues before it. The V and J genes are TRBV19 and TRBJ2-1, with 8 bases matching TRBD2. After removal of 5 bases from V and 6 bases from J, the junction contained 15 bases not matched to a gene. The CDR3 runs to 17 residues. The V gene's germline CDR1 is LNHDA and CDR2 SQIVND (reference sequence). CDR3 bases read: TGTGCCAGTAGTCCCCGTATTCCAGCGGGAGTGGTCAATGAG. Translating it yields CASSPRIPAGVVNE. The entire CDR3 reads CASSPRIPAGVVNEQFF.